The clone carrying this T cell receptor (beta chain) was counted once. Its antigen is as yet unknown. Trimming removed 1 base from V and 5 bases from J, with 8 bases in between. Germline V gives CDR1 SGHVS, CDR2 FQNEAQ. The CDR3 has 13 residues. Generated by immunoSEQ multiplex PCR, the TCRdb table keeps only in-frame clones and is missing some. The repertoire includes over 25,000 clones, 85% of them detected once, and about half sits in the top ten. This entry comes from a study of OX40 agonist ivuxolimab in advanced cancers. Overall study: Patients were dosed intravenously with ivuxolimab at 0.01 to 10 mg/kg every 2 weeks.

Overall study findings and caveats: CD8+ T cells showed, on average, more clonal expansion than CD4+ cells. In a subset of nonresponders, normalized T-cell clonal expansion was also low. With doses of 0.1 to 3.0 mg/kg, CD4+ and CD8+ blood T cells had undergone clonal expansion by week 6.

This clonotype originated in an adult with an advanced solid tumor such as melanoma, head and neck, liver or kidney cancer. The source material was CD4+ or CD8+ T cells sorted from blood, sampled in a trial of the OX40 agonist ivuxolimab. The chain has TRBV7-8 and TRBJ2-5; D not certain. This chain's CDR3 is CASSLVHVETQYF. The CDR3 DNA reads as TGTGCCAGCAGCTTAGTCCACGTGGAGACCCAGTACTTC.